This T cell receptor beta chain was documented in a study of blood T cell repertoires in COVID-19. Overall study: Some COVID-19 samples were acute and others convalescent; all came from the United States, Italy and Spain. T cells, B-cell-depleted T cells, or PBMCs supplied cDNA or gDNA.

Per the authors' pipeline: Using reference gene primer amplification, nucleated cell counts were estimated. Profiling relied on immunoSEQ multiplex PCR, and the TCRdb table lists in-frame clones only, not all of them. The V and J calls and clone size were taken over from that table, and D and trimming were inferred from the DNA. The sample consists of roughly 390,000 clones, 85% of them appearing once. V shed 1 base and J 7 bases; nucleotides not matched to a gene: 14. The germline CDR1 and CDR2 sequences are SGHNT and YYREEE (reference sequence). This CDR3 has 17 amino acids. The chain carries TRBV5-4 and TRBJ2-1, with 7 bases lining up with TRBD2. Sequenced material: peripheral blood. The sequence came from a woman under 30 with acute or convalescent COVID-19. In nucleotides, the CDR3 is TGTGCCAGCAGCTTGAACGGGGGGTCTACGTTTGAGAATGAGCAGTTCTTC. Its protein is CASSLNGGSTFENEQFF.